This entry features one TCR beta chain sequence. Trimming shortened V by 0 bases and J by 7 bases, and 12 bases separated the two germline ends. Germline values: CDR1 DFQATT, CDR2 SNEGSKA (reference sequence). The CDR3 totals 14 residues. TCRdb recomputed calls from the RT-PCR reads with MiXCR, one row per CDR3 protein. The repertoire consists of about 700,000 distinct CDR3 sequences, with more than 13% occurring once and the leading ten covering 3.6%. The chain is built from TRBV20-1 and TRBJ2-2; D possibly corresponds to TRBD2 (6 bases). This clonotype was obtained from a female donor in good health, serving as a healthy control. What was sequenced was memory CD4+ T cells from blood. CDR3 loop: CSARDHGGFGELFF. CDR3 nucleotides: TGCAGTGCTAGAGATCATGGAGGGTTCGGGGAGCTGTTTTTT.